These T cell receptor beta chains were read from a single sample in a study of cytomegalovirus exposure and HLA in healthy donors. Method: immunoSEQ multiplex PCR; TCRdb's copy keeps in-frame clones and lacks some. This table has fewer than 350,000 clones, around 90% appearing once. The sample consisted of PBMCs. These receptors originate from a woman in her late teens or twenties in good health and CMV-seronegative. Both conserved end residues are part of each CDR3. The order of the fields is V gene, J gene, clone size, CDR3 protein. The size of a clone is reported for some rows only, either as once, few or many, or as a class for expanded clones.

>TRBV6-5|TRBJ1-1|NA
CASSYEGGPEAFF
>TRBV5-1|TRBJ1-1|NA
CASSLDRNTEAFF
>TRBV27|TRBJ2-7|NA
CASSSRAGGYHEQYF
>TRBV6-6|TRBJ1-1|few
CASRLTGANTEAFF
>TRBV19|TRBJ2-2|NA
CARGQSATAMNTGELFF
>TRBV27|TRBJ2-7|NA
CATSPDRGLYHNEQYF
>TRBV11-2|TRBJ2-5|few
CASSLAGTGRVETQYF
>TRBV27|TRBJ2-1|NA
CASSISKGGNEQFF
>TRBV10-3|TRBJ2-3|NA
CAISESIGGWSDTQYF
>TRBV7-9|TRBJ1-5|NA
CASSTQGALQPQHF
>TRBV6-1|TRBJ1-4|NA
CAGRGGSKTNEKLFF
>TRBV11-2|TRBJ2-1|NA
CASSPSHLAGGQGYNEQFF
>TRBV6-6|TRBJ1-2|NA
CASSYPGRGSYGYTF
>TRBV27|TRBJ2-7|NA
CASSLRWSSGGLTYEQYF
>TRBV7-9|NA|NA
CASSPSPGQGAYEQYF
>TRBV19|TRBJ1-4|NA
CASSINGGQSNEKLFF
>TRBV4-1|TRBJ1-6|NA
CASSQDPTAYNSPLHF
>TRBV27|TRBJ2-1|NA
CASSLSTGGNEQFF
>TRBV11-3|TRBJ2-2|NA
CHVGEVGELFF
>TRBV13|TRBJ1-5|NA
CASSRPRTGGSSNQPQHF
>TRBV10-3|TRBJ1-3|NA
CAISGRGQGAPGNTIYF
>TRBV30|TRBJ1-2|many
CAWSLERNYGYTF
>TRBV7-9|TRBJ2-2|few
CASSAQTSGGVTGELFF
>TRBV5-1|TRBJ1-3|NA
CASSLEGNTIYF